The 27 T cell receptor beta chains presented below share a single source sample, sequenced in a study of neoadjuvant anti-PD-1 for oral cavity cancer. Data came from immunoSEQ multiplex PCR; TCRdb stores just in-frame clones and leaves some out. The sample lists 15,000 to 20,000 clones; approximately 68% were seen once. The sample here was PBMCs, taken before nivolumab (anti-PD-1) treatment. Receptors were obtained from a person between 40 and 85 years old with oral cavity squamous cell carcinoma.

This clone has just a few counts. V is TRBV19 and J is TRBJ1-5, with D maybe TRBD1 (6 bases). V lost 8 bases to trimming and J lost 0 bases, with 14 bases between them. Germline V CDR1 and CDR2: LNHDA, SQIVND (reference sequence). This CDR3 has 15 residues. DNA for the CDR3: TGTGCCAGTCCCACCTGGGGGCATAGCAATCAGCCCCAGCATTTT. Amino acids: CASPTWGHSNQPQHF.

This chain connects TRBV11-1 to TRBJ2-2, with D possibly matching TRBD2 (5 bases). This CDR3 has 13 residues. V shed 4 bases and J shed 3 bases, with 6 bases lying between them. From germline, CDR1 is SGHAT and CDR2 FQDESV (reference sequence). The CDR3 loop reads CASSSSYTGELFF. CDR3 in DNA: TGTGCCAGCAGCTCTAGCTACACCGGGGAGCTGTTTTTT.

V is TRBV7-9 and J is TRBJ1-1; D is undetermined. With 3 bases removed from V and 1 base from J, the gap between germline ends came to 9 bases. The CDR3 runs to 14 residues. In germline, CDR1 is SEHNR, CDR2 FQNEAQ (reference sequence). Written as DNA, the CDR3 is TGTGCCAGCAGCTTCTACAGTGGGAACACTGAAGCTTTCTTT. This encodes CASSFYSGNTEAFF. Full variable domain (remainder filled in from reference TRBV7-9 and TRBJ1-1): DTGVSQNPRHKITKRGQNVTFRCDPISEHNRLYWYRQTLGQGPEFLTYFQNEAQLEKSRLLSDRFSAERPKGSFSTLEIQRTEQGDSAMYLCASSFYSGNTEAFFGQGTRLTVV.

The chain carries TRBV7-3 and TRBJ1-4, with TRBD1 as a possible D gene (5 bases). The germline gives CDR1 SGHTA, CDR2 FQGTGA. Trimming pared 5 bases from V and 6 bases from J, leaving 13 bases between. The CDR3 is 14 amino acids. CDR3 sequence: CASSPRQNDEKLFF. As DNA, the CDR3 is TGTGCCAGCAGCCCTCGACAGAATGATGAAAAACTGTTTTTT.

Only a few counts were recorded for this clone. The rearrangement joins TRBV7-2 to TRBJ2-6; D not certain. Germline V gene data show CDR1 as SGHTA and CDR2 as FQGNSA. The CDR3 covers 15 residues. The germline V and J ends were trimmed by 5 bases and 0 bases, with 8 bases remaining between them. The chain's CDR3 is CASSLYSSGANVLTF. Written as DNA, the CDR3 is TGTGCCAGCAGCCTCTACAGCTCTGGGGCCAACGTCCTGACTTTC.

J is TRBJ2-2 and V is TRBV5-1; tentative D call: TRBD2 (6 bases). CDR1 is SGHRS, CDR2 YFSETQ, per germline. This CDR3 has 16 residues. V dropped 5 bases and J dropped 2 bases, with 16 bases sitting between them. CDR3 DNA: TGCGCCAGCAGAGATACGGGAGCGGGCAACACCGGGGAGCTGTTTTTT. Amino acids: CASRDTGAGNTGELFF.

The V and J genes are TRBV6-5 and TRBJ2-1; D gene uncertain. With 4 bases removed from V and 9 bases from J, the gap between germline ends came to 10 bases. The CDR3 totals 12 residues. Germline CDR1 reads MNHEY; CDR2 reads SVGAGI. The CDR3 loop reads CASSSSRSEQFF. CDR3 DNA sequence: TGTGCCAGCAGTTCTAGTCGTAGTGAGCAGTTCTTC.

This clone was seen once. This rearrangement joins TRBV27 to TRBJ2-7; 16 nucleotides agree with TRBD2. The CDR3 is made up of 18 amino acids. Per germline, CDR1 MNHEY and CDR2 SMNVEV (reference sequence). V was clipped by 6 bases and J by 9 bases; unmatched bases: 17. The CDR3 DNA reads as TGTGCCAGCAGCCCCTCGGGACTAGCGGGAGGGCCTCGAGCGGCGCAGTACTTC. Its protein product is CASSPSGLAGGPRAAQYF.

CDR3 sequence: CASALGFQETQYF. The CDR3, as DNA: TGTGCCAGCGCACTCGGCTTTCAAGAGACCCAGTACTTC. The rearrangement uses TRBV11-1 and TRBJ2-5; D unclear. This CDR3 region has 13 residues. With 8 bases removed from V and 2 bases from J, the gap between germline ends came to 12 bases. The germline V gene encodes CDR1 SGHAT and CDR2 FQDESV (reference sequence).

The chain uses TRBV29-1 and TRBJ2-3; 8 positions match TRBD2. Germline values: CDR1 SQVTM, CDR2 ANQGSEA. The CDR3 contains 13 residues. The J segment lost 7 bases and the V segment lost 3 bases, leaving 6 bases of the junction unmatched. The CDR3 bases are TGCAGCGTTGATCTAACTAGCGGTCATACGCAGTATTTT. It is translated as CSVDLTSGHTQYF.

The chain combines TRBV10-3 with TRBJ1-4, with D possibly being TRBD1 (6 bases). CDR3 length: 12 residues. From germline, CDR1 is ENHRY and CDR2 SYGVKD. Between the trimmed V and J ends, which lost 5 bases and 9 bases, there was a span of 10 bases. The CDR3 region has the DNA TGTGCCATCAGTACCCAGGGGAAAAAACTGTTTTTT. Amino acid sequence: CAISTQGKKLFF.

The chain uses TRBV19 and TRBJ1-5; D not certain. The CDR3 loop spans 18 amino acids. CDR1 LNHDA and CDR2 SQIVND come from the germline V gene (reference sequence). Trimming stripped 3 bases from V and 0 bases from J, with 18 bases between. CDR3: CASSIDPPGSYSNQPQHF. CDR3 nucleotides: TGTGCCAGTAGTATTGATCCCCCAGGCTCATATAGCAATCAGCCCCAGCATTTT.

The chain recombines TRBV19 with TRBJ2-7; 9 nucleotides align to TRBD1. The CDR3 has 13 amino acids. Germline V gene lookup returns CDR1 LNHDA and CDR2 SQIVND (reference sequence). V dropped 4 bases and J dropped 5; count of bases not matched to a gene: 3. CDR3 amino acids: CASSTDRGNEQYF. The CDR3 DNA follows: TGTGCCAGTAGTACCGACAGGGGGAACGAGCAGTACTTC.

J is TRBJ2-7 and V is TRBV30; TRBD1 matches at 10 bases. Germline lookup yields CDR1 GTSNPN and CDR2 SVGIG (reference sequence). This CDR3 comprises 15 residues. With V trimmed by 2 bases and J by 4 bases, 8 bases remained unmatched. The DNA for the CDR3 is TGTGCCTGGAGTTACTCCGGACAGGGGGGTTACGAGCAGTACTTC. Translating gives CAWSYSGQGGYEQYF. The full variable domain, its missing parts supplied by reference TRBV30 and TRBJ2-7, is SQTIHQWPATLVQPVGSPLSLECTVEGTSNPNLYWYRQAAGRGLQLLFYSVGIGQISSEVPQNLSASRPQDRQFILSSKKLLLSDSGFYLCAWSYSGQGGYEQYFGPGTRLTVT.

V gene TRBV5-4 combines with J gene TRBJ2-7; 12 bases are shared with TRBD1. Germline-derived CDR1 and CDR2 are SGHNT and YYREEE (reference sequence). Trimming removed 4 bases from V and 5 bases from J; junction bases left unmatched: 4. The CDR3 sequence is 14 residues long. The CDR3 DNA follows: TGTGCCAGCAGCGTCAGGGACAGGGGGCACGAGCAGTACTTC. This translates into CASSVRDRGHEQYF.

The V gene is TRBV25-1, the J gene TRBJ2-1, with 7 bases aligning to TRBD1. Germline CDR1 reads MGHDK; CDR2 reads SYGVNS. The CDR3 runs 14 residues. V lost 7 bases, J lost 0 bases, and 3 bases stayed unmatched. The CDR3 nucleotides are TGTGCCAGCACCCGGGACAGCTCCTACAATGAGCAGTTCTTC. This sequence encodes CASTRDSSYNEQFF.

This sequence joins TRBV7-9 and TRBJ2-1; tentatively, D is TRBD1 (6 bases). Germline CDR1 is SEHNR and CDR2 is FQNEAQ (reference sequence). The ends were cut back, 8 bases at V and 7 bases at J, with 15 bases in the middle. CDR3 size: 13 residues. Here the CDR3 DNA reads TGTGCCAGCCATTCAGGGGAATGGAATGAGCAGTTCTTC. Its translation: CASHSGEWNEQFF.

This chain uses TRBV7-2 with TRBJ2-5; D ambiguous. In germline, CDR1 is SGHTA, CDR2 FQGNSA. V gave up 5 bases and J gave up 1 base, with 11 bases separating them. There are 14 residues in the CDR3. The chain's CDR3 is CASSPDVSQETQYF. CDR3 DNA: TGTGCCAGCAGCCCAGATGTGTCCCAAGAGACCCAGTACTTC.

The chain combines TRBV29-1 with TRBJ2-7; D assignment may be TRBD1 or TRBD2 (5 bases each). There are 13 residues in the CDR3. V lost 6 bases and J lost 5, with 17 bases in between. Germline assignment: CDR1 SQVTM and CDR2 ANQGSEA. The CDR3 DNA is TGCAGCGTGGGTGTGGGACCCGGGGACGAGCAGTACTTC. This gives the protein CSVGVGPGDEQYF.

The chain combines TRBV30 with TRBJ1-5; 10 positions agree with TRBD1. CDR1 and CDR2 (germline): GTSNPN, SVGIG (reference sequence). J lost 3 bases, V lost 7 bases, and 3 bases had no gene match. The CDR3 consists of 13 residues. The CDR3 loop reads CAYDRGLNQPQHF. The CDR3 nucleotides read TGTGCCTATGACAGGGGGCTCAATCAGCCCCAGCATTTT. The full variable domain, with the rest looked up from reference TRBV30 and TRBJ1-5, is SQTIHQWPATLVQPVGSPLSLECTVEGTSNPNLYWYRQAAGRGLQLLFYSVGIGQISSEVPQNLSASRPQDRQFILSSKKLLLSDSGFYLCAYDRGLNQPQHFGDGTRLSIL.

The CDR3 protein is CASRPMSSGNTIYF. CDR3 sequence (DNA): TGTGCCAGTAGACCCATGAGCTCTGGAAACACCATATATTTT. The genes are TRBV19 and TRBJ1-3; D unresolved. CDR1 and CDR2 (germline): LNHDA, SQIVND (reference sequence). The CDR3 is 14 residues long. V lost 6 bases and J lost 0, with 9 bases in between.

V and J are TRBV11-2 and TRBJ2-7, with 7 bases fitting TRBD1. V was pared by 4 bases and J by 3 bases, with 9 bases of the junction left unmatched. Germline V gene data show CDR1 as SGHAT and CDR2 as FQNNGV. The length of the CDR3 is 15 residues. The chain's CDR3 is CASSSFGTADYEQYF. The CDR3, as DNA: TGTGCCAGCAGCTCCTTTGGGACAGCCGACTACGAGCAGTACTTC.

This sequence joins TRBV25-1 and TRBJ1-2, with D unresolved. Germline-derived CDR1 and CDR2 are MGHDK and SYGVNS. The CDR3 is 11 amino acids. V was pared by 7 bases and J by 7 bases, with 10 bases between. As DNA, the CDR3 is TGTGCCAGCAACTATGGCGGTGGCTACACCTTC. Amino acid sequence: CASNYGGGYTF.

This clone was counted only a few times. This chain connects TRBV5-6 to TRBJ1-2; 10 bases are a match to TRBD1. The CDR3 totals 16 residues. Germline CDR1 reads SGHDT; CDR2 reads YYEEEE. After removal of 3 bases from V and 7 bases from J, the junction contained 12 bases not matched to a gene. CDR3 region: CASSSSRDRGTTGYTF. The DNA of the CDR3 is TGTGCCAGCAGCTCGTCCCGGGACAGGGGAACGACTGGCTACACCTTC.

The gene calls are TRBV11-2 and TRBJ2-7; D assignment may be TRBD1 or TRBD2 (6 bases each). The CDR3 sequence is 14 residues long. V gave up 6 bases and J gave up 5 bases, with 17 bases separating them. The V gene's germline CDR1 is SGHAT and CDR2 FQNNGV. The CDR3 loop is CASRRGAGYNEQYF. The DNA of the CDR3 is TGTGCCAGCAGAAGGGGGGCAGGGTACAACGAGCAGTACTTC.

The V and J genes are TRBV6-1 and TRBJ2-7, with 9 bases aligning to TRBD1. The CDR3 spans 14 residues. The germline gives CDR1 MNHNS, CDR2 SASEGT. V lost 8 bases, J lost 3 bases, and 8 bases stayed unmatched. DNA for the CDR3: TGTGCCAGCGGGCGGACAGGGGATTACTACGAGCAGTACTTC. This codes for CASGRTGDYYEQYF.

The chain uses TRBV5-1 and TRBJ2-7, with 13 bases identical to TRBD2. Germline values: CDR1 SGHRS, CDR2 YFSETQ. V was pared by 3 bases and J by 3 bases, with 3 bases of the junction left unmatched. The CDR3 is 15 amino acids. CDR3 loop: CASSWTSGSVYEQYF. The CDR3 DNA sequence: TGCGCCAGCAGCTGGACTAGCGGGAGTGTCTACGAGCAGTACTTC.